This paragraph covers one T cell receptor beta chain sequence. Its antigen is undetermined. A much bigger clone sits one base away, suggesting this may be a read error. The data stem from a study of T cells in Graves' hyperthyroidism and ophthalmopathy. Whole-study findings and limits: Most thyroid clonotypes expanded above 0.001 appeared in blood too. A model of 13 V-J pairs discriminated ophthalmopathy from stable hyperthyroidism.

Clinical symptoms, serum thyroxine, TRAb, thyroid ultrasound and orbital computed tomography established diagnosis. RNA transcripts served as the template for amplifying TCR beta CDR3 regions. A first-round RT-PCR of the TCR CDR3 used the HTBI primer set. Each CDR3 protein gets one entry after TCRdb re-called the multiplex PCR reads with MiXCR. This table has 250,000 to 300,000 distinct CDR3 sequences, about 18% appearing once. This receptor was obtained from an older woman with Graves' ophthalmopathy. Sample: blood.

The CDR3 spells CASSHQDRGNGQFF. In DNA, the CDR3 is TGCGCCAGCAGCCATCAGGACAGGGGCAATGGGCAGTTCTTC. The chain has TRBV7-2 and TRBJ2-1; 9 bases match TRBD1. The CDR3 sequence is 14 residues long. Per germline, CDR1 SGHTA and CDR2 FQGNSA.